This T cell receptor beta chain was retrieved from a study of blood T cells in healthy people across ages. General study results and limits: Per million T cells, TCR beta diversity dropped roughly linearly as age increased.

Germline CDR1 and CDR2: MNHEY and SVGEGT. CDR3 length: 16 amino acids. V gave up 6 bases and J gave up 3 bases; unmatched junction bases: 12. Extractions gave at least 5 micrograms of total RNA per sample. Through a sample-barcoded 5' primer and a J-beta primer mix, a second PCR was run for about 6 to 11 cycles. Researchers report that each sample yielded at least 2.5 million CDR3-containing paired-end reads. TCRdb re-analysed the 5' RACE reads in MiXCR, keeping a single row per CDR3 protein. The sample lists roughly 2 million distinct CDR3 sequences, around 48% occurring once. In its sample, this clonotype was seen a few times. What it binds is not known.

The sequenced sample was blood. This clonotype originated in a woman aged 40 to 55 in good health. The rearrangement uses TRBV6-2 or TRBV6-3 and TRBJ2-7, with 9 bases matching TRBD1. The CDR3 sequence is CASSTPGQGTGYEQYF. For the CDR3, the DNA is TGTGCCAGCAGCACCCCGGGACAGGGAACCGGCTACGAGCAGTACTTC.